This entry describes one T cell receptor beta chain. Trimming removed 3 bases from V and 3 bases from J; junction bases left unmatched: 6. The CDR3 length is 15 residues. Germline assignment: CDR1 GTSNPN and CDR2 SVGIG (reference sequence). The data stem from a study of control samples from healthy donors and cancer patients. TCRdb's table, derived via immunoSEQ multiplex PCR, lists solely in-frame clones and lacks some. Here the sample spans approximately 100,000 clones, 88% being singletons. The sequence was obtained from a man aged 30-40 years in good health. The specimen sequenced was blood. The chain combines TRBV30 with TRBJ2-5; 11 bases are shared with TRBD1. CDR3 residues: CAWSAGTGGEETQYF. CDR3 bases: TGTGCCTGGAGCGCCGGGACAGGGGGAGAAGAGACCCAGTACTTC.